The following is a T cell receptor (beta chain) sequence with its context. Antigen specificity is unknown. These data belong to a study of graft-versus-host responses after intestinal transplantation. V lost 3 bases to trimming and J lost 7 bases, with 18 bases between them. The CDR3 is 15 amino acids. Germline loops: CDR1 WSHSY, CDR2 SAAADI. Study observations and caveats: Early post-transplant HvG declines tracked with peak circulating GvH clone levels.

Here immunoSEQ multiplex PCR was the method, and the copy in TCRdb shows in-frame clones only, minus some. The sample consists of 23,000 or so clones, over 85% of them appearing once. The receptor's source is a human patient who received an intestinal transplant, so some T cells may come from the graft donor. This material consisted of PBMCs, taken just over 29 days after intestinal transplant. This chain uses TRBV10-2 with TRBJ1-1; D might be TRBD1 (6 bases). For the CDR3, the DNA is TGCGCCAGCAGTGATCCGACAGGCCTTCACTTTGAAGCTTTCTTT. Its translation is CASSDPTGLHFEAFF.